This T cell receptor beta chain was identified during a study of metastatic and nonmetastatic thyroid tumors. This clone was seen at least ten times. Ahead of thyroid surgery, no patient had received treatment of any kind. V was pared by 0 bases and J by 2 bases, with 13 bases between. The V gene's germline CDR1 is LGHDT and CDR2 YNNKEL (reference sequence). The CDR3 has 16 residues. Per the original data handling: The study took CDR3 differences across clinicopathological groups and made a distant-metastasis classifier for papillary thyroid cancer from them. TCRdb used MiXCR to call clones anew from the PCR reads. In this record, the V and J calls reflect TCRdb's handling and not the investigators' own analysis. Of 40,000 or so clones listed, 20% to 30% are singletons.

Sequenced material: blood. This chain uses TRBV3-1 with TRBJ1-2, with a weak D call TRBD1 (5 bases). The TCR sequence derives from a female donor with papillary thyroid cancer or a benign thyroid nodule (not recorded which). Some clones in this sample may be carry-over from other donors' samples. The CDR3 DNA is TGTGCCAGCAGCCAAGAACGACAGACACTCAACTATGGCTACACCTTC. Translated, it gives CASSQERQTLNYGYTF.